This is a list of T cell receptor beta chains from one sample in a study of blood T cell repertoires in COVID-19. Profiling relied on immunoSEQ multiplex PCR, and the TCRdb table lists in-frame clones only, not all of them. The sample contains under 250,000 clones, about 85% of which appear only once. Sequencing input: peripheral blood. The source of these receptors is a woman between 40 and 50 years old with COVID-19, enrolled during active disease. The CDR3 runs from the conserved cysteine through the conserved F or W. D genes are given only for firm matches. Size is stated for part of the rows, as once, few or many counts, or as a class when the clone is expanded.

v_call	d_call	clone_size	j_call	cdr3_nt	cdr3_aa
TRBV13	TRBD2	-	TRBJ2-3	TGTGCCAGCAGCTCCCACCAGGGGACTAGCGGGATCACAGATACGCAGTATTTT	CASSSHQGTSGITDTQYF
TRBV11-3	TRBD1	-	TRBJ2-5	TGTGCCAGCAGCTCCGACAGGGCGGCAGCGACCCAGTACTTC	CASSSDRAAATQYF
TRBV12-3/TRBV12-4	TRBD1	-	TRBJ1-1	TGTGCCAGCAGTCTTACAACAGGGGTGGCTTTCTTT	CASSLTTGVAFF
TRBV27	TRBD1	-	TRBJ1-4	TGTGCCAGCAGTGGGGACAGGGTTCTTGAAAAACTGTTTTTT	CASSGDRVLEKLFF
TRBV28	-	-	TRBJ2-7	TGTGCCAGCAGTTCCCGCGCTGGCGGGGCCTACGAGCAGTACTTC	CASSSRAGGAYEQYF
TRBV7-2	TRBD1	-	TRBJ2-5	TGTGCCAGCAGCCCGGACAGGAAAGAGACCCAGTACTTC	CASSPDRKETQYF
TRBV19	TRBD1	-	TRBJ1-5	TGTGCCAGTAGACAGGGGCCGAATCAGCCCCAGCATTTT	CASRQGPNQPQHF
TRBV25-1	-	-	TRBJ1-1	TGTGCCAGCAGACAGGGTGGAATGACTGAAGCTTTCTTT	CASRQGGMTEAFF
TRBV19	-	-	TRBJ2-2	TGTGCCAGTAGTATACTAGTGAGCAGCGGGGAGCTGTTTTTT	CASSILVSSGELFF
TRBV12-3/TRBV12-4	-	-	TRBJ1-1	TGTGCCAGCAGTTTTTTAATGAACACTGAAGCTTTCTTT	CASSFLMNTEAFF
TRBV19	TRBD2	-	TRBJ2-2	TGTGCCAGTAGTACCCCCCGGGGAGGGTCCGGGGAGCTGTTTTTT	CASSTPRGGSGELFF
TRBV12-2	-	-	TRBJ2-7	TGTGCAAGTCGCTACTTCGTTGACAGTACGGAGTACTTC	CASRYFVDSTEYF
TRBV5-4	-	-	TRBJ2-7	TGTGCCAGCAGCTTTACAGGGAACTACGAGCAGTACTTC	CASSFTGNYEQYF
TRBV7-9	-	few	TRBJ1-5	TGTGCCAGCAGCTTAGGAGTCGGGGAGCCCCAGCATTTT	CASSLGVGEPQHF
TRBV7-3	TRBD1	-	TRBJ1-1	TGTGCCAGCAGCCAAGGACAGGGCACTGAAGCTTTCTTT	CASSQGQGTEAFF
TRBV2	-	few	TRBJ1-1	TGTGCCAGCAGAACCAGACAGGCTACGAACACTGAAGCTTTCTTT	CASRTRQATNTEAFF
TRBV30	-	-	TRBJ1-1	TGTGCCTGGGTCAAGGGGGTAGGGACTGAAGCTTTCTTT	CAWVKGVGTEAFF
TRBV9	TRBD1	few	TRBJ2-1	TGTGCCAGCAGCCCGCGACAGGGGGCAAATGAGCAGTTCTTC	CASSPRQGANEQFF
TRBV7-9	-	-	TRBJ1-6	TGTGCCAGCAGACCCGGGGGGCACTATAATTCACCCCTCCACTTT	CASRPGGHYNSPLHF
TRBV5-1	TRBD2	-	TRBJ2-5	TGCGCCAGCAGCTTAGTGGCTAGCGGGAGGGAGGAGACCCAGTACTTC	CASSLVASGREETQYF
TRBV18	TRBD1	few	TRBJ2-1	TGTGCCAGCTCTCCCGACAGGGATGAGCAGTTCTTC	CASSPDRDEQFF
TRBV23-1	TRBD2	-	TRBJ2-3	TGCGCCAGCAGTCAAAAGGGGAGCGGGGAAGGCACAGATACGCAGTATTTT	CASSQKGSGEGTDTQYF
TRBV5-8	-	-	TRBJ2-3	TGTGCCAGCAGCTTGGGACCGGGGGTCACAGATACGCAGTATTTT	CASSLGPGVTDTQYF
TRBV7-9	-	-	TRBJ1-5	TGTGCCAGCAGCTTAGGTGAGCAGCCCCAGCATTTT	CASSLGEQPQHF
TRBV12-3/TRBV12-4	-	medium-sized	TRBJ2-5	TGTGCCAGCAGCTACCGAGAGACCCAGTACTTC	CASSYRETQYF
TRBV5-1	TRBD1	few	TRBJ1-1	TGCGCCAGCAGCTTGGGGACAGGGACTGAAGCTTTCTTT	CASSLGTGTEAFF
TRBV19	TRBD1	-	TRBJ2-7	TGTGCCAGTAGACAAGGACAGGGGGACCTATACGAGCAGTACTTC	CASRQGQGDLYEQYF
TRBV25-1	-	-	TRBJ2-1	TGTGCCAGCAGCTTACCAGGGTACAATGAGCAGTTCTTC	CASSLPGYNEQFF
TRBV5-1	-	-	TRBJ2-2	TGCGCCAGCAGCCCTCCCGCGGGGGCCGGCACCGGGGAGCTGTTTTTT	CASSPPAGAGTGELFF
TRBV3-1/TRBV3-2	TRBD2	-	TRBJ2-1	TGTGCCAGCAGATCTAGCGGGGGAAATGAGCAGTTCTTC	CASRSSGGNEQFF
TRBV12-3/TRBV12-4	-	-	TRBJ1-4	TGTGCCAGCAGTTCCCAGTTTAATGAAAAACTGTTTTTT	CASSSQFNEKLFF
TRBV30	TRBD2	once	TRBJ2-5	TGTGCCTGGGGGACTAACCAAGAGACCCAGTACTTC	CAWGTNQETQYF
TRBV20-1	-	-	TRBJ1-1	TGCAGTGCTAGTCGAATGGGGATGGGCAGGGCCCCTGAAGCTTTCTTT	CSASRMGMGRAPEAFF
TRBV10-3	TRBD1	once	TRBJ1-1	TGTGCCATCAGTGAGGGGGTGGGGACAGGGATGCCTTTCTTT	CAISEGVGTGMPFF
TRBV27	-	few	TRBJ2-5	TGTGCCAGCCACTCAACCGTTCAGGATTCGACCCAGTACTTC	CASHSTVQDSTQYF
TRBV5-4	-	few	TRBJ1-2	TGTGCCAGCAGCTCCGGAGGCCAATGGTCTAACTATGGCTACACCTTC	CASSSGGQWSNYGYTF
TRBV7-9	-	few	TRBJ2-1	TGTGCCAGCAGCTTAACGTGGTCTACAGAAAACAATGAGCAGTTCTTC	CASSLTWSTENNEQFF